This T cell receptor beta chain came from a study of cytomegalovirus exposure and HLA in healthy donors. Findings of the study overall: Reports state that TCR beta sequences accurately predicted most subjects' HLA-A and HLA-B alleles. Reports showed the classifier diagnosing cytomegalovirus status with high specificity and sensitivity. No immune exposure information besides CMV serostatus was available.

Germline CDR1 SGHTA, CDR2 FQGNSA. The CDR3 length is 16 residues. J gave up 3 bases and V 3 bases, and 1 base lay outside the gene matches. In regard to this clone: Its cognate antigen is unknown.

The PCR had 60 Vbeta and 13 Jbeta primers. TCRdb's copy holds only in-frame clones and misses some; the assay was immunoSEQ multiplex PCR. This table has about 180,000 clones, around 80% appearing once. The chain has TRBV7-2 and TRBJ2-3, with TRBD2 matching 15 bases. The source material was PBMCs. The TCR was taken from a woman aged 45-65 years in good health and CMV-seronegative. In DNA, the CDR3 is TGTGCCAGCAGCTTCGGGACTAGCGGGGGGACAGATACGCAGTATTTT. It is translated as CASSFGTSGGTDTQYF.